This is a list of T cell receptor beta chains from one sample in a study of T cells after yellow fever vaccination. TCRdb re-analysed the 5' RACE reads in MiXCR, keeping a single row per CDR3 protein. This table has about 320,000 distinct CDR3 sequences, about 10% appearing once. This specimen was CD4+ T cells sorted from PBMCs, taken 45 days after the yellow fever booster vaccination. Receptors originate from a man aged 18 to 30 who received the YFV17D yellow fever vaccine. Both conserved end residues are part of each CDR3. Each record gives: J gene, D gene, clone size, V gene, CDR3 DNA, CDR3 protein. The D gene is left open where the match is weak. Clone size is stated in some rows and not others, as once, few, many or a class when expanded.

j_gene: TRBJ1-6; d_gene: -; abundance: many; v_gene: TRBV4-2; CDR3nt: TGTGCCAGCAGCCAAGAACCGGCCAGGGTCGAGTCACCCCTCCACTTT; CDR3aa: CASSQEPARVESPLHF
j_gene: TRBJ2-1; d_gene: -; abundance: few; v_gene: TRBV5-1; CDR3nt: TGCGCCAGCGCCCAGTCGAGCTCCTACAATGAGCAGTTCTTC; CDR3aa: CASAQSSSYNEQFF
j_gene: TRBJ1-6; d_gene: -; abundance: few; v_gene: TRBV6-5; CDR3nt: TGTGCCAGCAGCAGACCGCTCTATAATTCACCCCTCCACTTT; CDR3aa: CASSRPLYNSPLHF
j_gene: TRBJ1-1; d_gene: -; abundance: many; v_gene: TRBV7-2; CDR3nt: TGTGCCAGCAGCTTAATGGTTAGCGGCACTGAAGCTTTCTTT; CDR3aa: CASSLMVSGTEAFF
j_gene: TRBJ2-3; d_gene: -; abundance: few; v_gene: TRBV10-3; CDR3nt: TGTGCCATCAGTGACAGGGGAAGGACAGATACGCAGTATTTT; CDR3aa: CAISDRGRTDTQYF
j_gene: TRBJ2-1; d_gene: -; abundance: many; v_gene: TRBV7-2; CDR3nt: TGTGCCAGCAGCCCACGAGTCATCTACAATGAGCAGTTCTTC; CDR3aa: CASSPRVIYNEQFF
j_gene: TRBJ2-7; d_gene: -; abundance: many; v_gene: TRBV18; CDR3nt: TGTGCCAGCTCAGGTCGGGGGGCGCCGAGCTACGAGCAGTACTTC; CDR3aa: CASSGRGAPSYEQYF
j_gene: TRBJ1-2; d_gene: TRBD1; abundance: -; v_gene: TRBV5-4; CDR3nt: TGTGCCAGCAGCTCCGCGACGGACAGGGTTGGAGGGTATGGCTACACCTTC; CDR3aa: CASSSATDRVGGYGYTF
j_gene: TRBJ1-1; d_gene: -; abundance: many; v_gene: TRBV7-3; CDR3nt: TGTGCCAGCAGCTTAGACGGAACTGAAGCTTTCTTT; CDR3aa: CASSLDGTEAFF
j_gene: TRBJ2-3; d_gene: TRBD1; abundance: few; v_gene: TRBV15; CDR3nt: TGTGCCACCAGCAGGACGTGGACAGGGGAACCCTTTACGCAGTATTTT; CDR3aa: CATSRTWTGEPFTQYF
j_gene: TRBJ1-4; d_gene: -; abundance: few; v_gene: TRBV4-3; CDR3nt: TGCGCCAGCAGCCAAGATTATCGGAATGGGAATGAAAAACTGTTTTTT; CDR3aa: CASSQDYRNGNEKLFF
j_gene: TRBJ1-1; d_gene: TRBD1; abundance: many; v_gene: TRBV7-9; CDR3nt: TGTGCCAGCAGCTTGGGACAGGGGCTCTTGGCAGCTTTCTTT; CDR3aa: CASSLGQGLLAAFF
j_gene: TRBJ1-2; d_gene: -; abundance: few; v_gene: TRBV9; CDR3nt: TGTGCCAGCAGCGCAACCCCACTTTTTCTATTTAACTATGGCTACACCTTC; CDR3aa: CASSATPLFLFNYGYTF